These T cell receptor beta chains were read from a single sample in a study of CD8+ T cells in alopecia areata. The protocol was immunoSEQ multiplex PCR, while the TCRdb copy is restricted to in-frame clones and leaves out a portion. The data contain approximately 150,000 clones, around 55% of them singletons. What was sequenced was CD4+ T cells sorted from blood. The receptor set was obtained from a human donor in good health. Both conserved end residues are part of each CDR3. D genes are given only for firm matches. Clone size is not always given. Where it is, it says once, few, many or a class for expanded clones.

j_gene,d_gene,abundance,v_gene,CDR3aa,CDR3nt
TRBJ1-1,TRBD1,-,TRBV27,CASSPQTGVRTEAFF,TGTGCCAGCAGTCCACAGACAGGGGTTCGCACTGAAGCTTTCTTT
TRBJ2-1,-,-,TRBV2,CASRTQDSPSSYNEQFF,TGTGCCAGCAGGACTCAAGACAGCCCTAGCTCCTACAATGAGCAGTTCTTC
TRBJ2-7,-,-,TRBV4-1,CASSQGRYEQYF,TGCGCCAGCAGCCAAGGGCGGTACGAGCAGTACTTC
TRBJ1-1,-,-,TRBV5-1,CASNSPGRQNTEAFF,TGCGCCAGCAATTCACCGGGACGGCAGAACACTGAAGCTTTCTTT
TRBJ1-2,-,-,TRBV2,CASSGPGTNYGYTF,TGTGCCAGCAGTGGCCCCGGGACAAACTATGGCTACACCTTC
TRBJ2-1,-,few,TRBV29-1,CSAGTPSYNEQFF,TGCAGCGCCGGGACTCCATCCTACAATGAGCAGTTCTTC
TRBJ2-5,-,-,TRBV5-1,CASSLSPGPRWTQYF,TGCGCCAGCAGCTTGAGCCCGGGCCCGAGATGGACCCAGTACTTC
TRBJ2-5,-,-,TRBV29-1,CSVGGSGRETQYF,TGCAGCGTTGGAGGTTCAGGGAGAGAGACCCAGTACTTC
TRBJ2-1,-,-,TRBV28,CASSWDGRSYNEQFF,TGTGCCAGCAGTTGGGACGGTCGCTCCTACAATGAGCAGTTCTTC
TRBJ2-2,-,-,TRBV29-1,CSVETGLNTGELFF,TGCAGCGTTGAAACAGGGCTGAACACCGGGGAGCTGTTTTTT
TRBJ2-1,TRBD2,few,TRBV19,CASAAASGNLNEQFF,TGTGCCAGTGCCGCGGCCAGCGGGAACCTTAATGAGCAGTTCTTC
TRBJ1-1,TRBD1,-,TRBV5-1,CASSGGQTMNTEAFF,TGCGCCAGCAGCGGGGGACAGACCATGAACACTGAAGCTTTCTTT
TRBJ2-1,-,-,TRBV6-1,CASSPHTDLDEQFF,TGTGCCAGCAGTCCCCACACGGACCTCGATGAGCAGTTCTTC
TRBJ2-5,-,few,TRBV29-1,CSVGEETQYF,TGCAGCGTCGGAGAAGAGACCCAGTACTTC
TRBJ2-2,TRBD2,-,TRBV5-1,CASSLEASGHTGELFF,TGCGCCAGCAGCTTGGAGGCTAGCGGCCACACCGGGGAGCTGTTTTTT
TRBJ2-1,TRBD2,-,TRBV9,CASSPAGGYYNEQFF,TGTGCCAGCAGCCCAGCGGGAGGATACTACAATGAGCAGTTCTTC
TRBJ2-2,TRBD2,many,TRBV11-2,CASIGTSGSVGGELFF,TGTGCCAGCATCGGGACTAGCGGGAGTGTAGGCGGGGAGCTGTTTTTT
TRBJ2-7,-,few,TRBV7-2,CASSFPGQRSYEQYF,TGTGCCAGCAGCTTCCCCGGGCAGCGGTCCTACGAGCAGTACTTC
TRBJ2-1,-,-,TRBV7-9,CASSLSYPNEQFF,TGTGCCAGCAGCTTATCCTACCCAAATGAGCAGTTCTTC
TRBJ1-2,TRBD1,few,TRBV2,CASSEGKGATYGYTF,TGTGCCAGCAGTGAAGGCAAGGGGGCGACCTATGGCTACACCTTC
TRBJ1-5,-,-,TRBV7-9,CASSLGQNQPQHF,TGTGCCAGCAGCTTAGGCCAGAATCAGCCCCAGCATTTT
TRBJ1-5,-,-,TRBV9,CASSVSGQAQPQHF,TGTGCCAGCAGCGTTTCAGGGCAGGCTCAGCCCCAGCATTTT
TRBJ2-1,-,few,TRBV14,CASSQGRYNEQFF,TGTGCCAGCAGCCAGGGGCGGTACAATGAGCAGTTCTTC
TRBJ2-7,-,-,TRBV7-9,CASSLDWGEQYF,TGTGCCAGCAGCTTAGACTGGGGGGAGCAGTACTTC
TRBJ1-5,-,-,TRBV4-1,CASSLDPDLQPQHF,TGCGCCAGCAGCCTAGACCCTGACCTACAGCCCCAGCATTTT
TRBJ2-2,-,-,TRBV28,CASSLGIELFF,TGTGCCAGCAGCCTGGGGATTGAGCTGTTTTTT
TRBJ2-2,-,-,TRBV6-5,CASKKTLNTGELFF,TGTGCCAGCAAAAAGACCCTCAACACCGGGGAGCTGTTTTTT
TRBJ1-5,-,once,TRBV28,CASSLAWAAEQPQHF,TGTGCCAGCAGTTTAGCCTGGGCAGCGGAGCAGCCCCAGCATTTT
TRBJ2-7,-,-,TRBV19,CASSPVGLRDEQYF,TGTGCCAGTAGCCCGGTAGGGCTGAGGGACGAGCAGTACTTC
TRBJ1-2,-,-,TRBV6-5,CASRRAGRTPGYTF,TGTGCCAGCAGAAGGGCGGGGCGGACCCCGGGCTACACCTTC
TRBJ2-1,-,-,TRBV29-1,CSVVTSNEQFF,TGCAGCGTCGTGACTAGTAATGAGCAGTTCTTC
TRBJ2-3,-,-,TRBV14,CASSPPNTDTQYF,TGTGCCAGCAGCCCCCCGAACACAGATACGCAGTATTTT
TRBJ1-2,-,few,TRBV27,CASCGTTNYGYTF,TGTGCCAGCTGTGGGACGACCAACTATGGCTACACCTTC
TRBJ2-7,-,-,TRBV30,CAWSPGQSYEQYF,TGTGCCTGGAGTCCAGGACAGTCCTACGAGCAGTACTTC
TRBJ1-2,-,few,TRBV6-6,CASSYSTVANYGYTF,TGTGCCAGCAGTTACTCAACGGTCGCTAACTATGGCTACACCTTC
TRBJ2-7,-,-,TRBV29-1,CSVEGTGYEQYF,TGCAGCGTTGAAGGGACCGGATACGAGCAGTACTTC
TRBJ1-2,-,-,TRBV29-1,CSVESDSGYTF,TGCAGCGTTGAATCGGACAGCGGCTACACCTTC
TRBJ2-1,TRBD1,-,TRBV29-1,CSVGRTGTSYRGNEQFF,TGCAGCGTTGGCAGGACAGGGACAAGCTATCGGGGCAATGAGCAGTTCTTC
TRBJ2-1,-,-,TRBV5-1,CAKSNRDHHNEQFF,TGCGCCAAATCCAACCGGGACCACCACAATGAGCAGTTCTTC
TRBJ2-1,TRBD2,-,TRBV30,CAWSPAGGPNEQFF,TGTGCCTGGAGCCCAGCGGGAGGGCCCAATGAGCAGTTCTTC
TRBJ2-4,TRBD2,-,TRBV30,CAWSTLAGSRQYF,TGTGCCTGGAGCACCCTAGCGGGATCAAGGCAGTACTTC
TRBJ2-5,-,-,TRBV18,CASSPGLGETQYF,TGTGCCAGCTCACCGGGCCTGGGAGAGACCCAGTACTTC
TRBJ2-1,TRBD2,-,TRBV25-1,CASGQVPSGRKGEQFF,TGTGCCAGCGGTCAGGTCCCAAGCGGGAGAAAGGGGGAGCAGTTCTTC
TRBJ1-5,-,-,TRBV4-2,CASSQLSEGNQPQHF,TGTGCCAGCAGCCAGTTGTCGGAGGGCAATCAGCCCCAGCATTTT